The 2 T cell receptor beta chains reported below all come from one sample, sequenced in a study of shared clonotypes between healthy human individuals. Assay used: immunoSEQ multiplex PCR; TCRdb lists only in-frame clones, some missing. The table records fewer than 500,000 clones, approximately 79% of them present only once. The specimen sequenced was PBMCs. These receptors originate from a woman between 40 and 55 years old in good health. Some clones in this sample may be carry-over from other donors' samples.

In DNA form, the CDR3 reads TGTGCCAGCAGCATCGAACTGGAGACTGAAGCTTTCTTT. Translated, it gives CASSIELETEAFF. The chain joins TRBV9 to TRBJ1-1; D unclear. CDR3 length: 13 residues. Between the trimmed V and J ends, which lost 4 bases and 5 bases, there was a span of 12 bases. Germline CDR1 reads SGDLS; CDR2 reads YYNGEE.

This chain joins TRBV28 and TRBJ2-5, with 12 positions matching TRBD2. Trimming at V came to 6 bases and at J to 2 bases, leaving 7 bases not matched to a gene. CDR3 length: 16 amino acids. Germline assignment: CDR1 MDHEN and CDR2 SYDVKM. CDR3: CASSPSGRGLQETQYF. CDR3 bases: TGTGCCAGCAGCCCTAGCGGGAGGGGGCTTCAAGAGACCCAGTACTTC.